What follows is one T cell receptor beta chain and its context. This entry comes from a study of T cell responses to AZD1222 COVID-19 vaccine. Measured with immunoSEQ multiplex PCR; TCRdb has only the in-frame clones, and not every one. The profile shows 85,000 to 130,000 clones, around 91% of them singletons. Germline V CDR1 and CDR2: SGDLS, YYNGEE. This CDR3 is built from 16 residues. With V trimmed by 1 base and J by 0 bases, 4 bases remained unmatched. Sample: peripheral blood, taken on day 0 of AZD1222 vaccination. This clonotype originated in an adult in good health. The chain employs TRBV9 and TRBJ1-3; 7 nucleotides agree with TRBD1. The CDR3 coding sequence is TGTGCCAGCAGCGTATCCACAGGGGACTCTGGAAACACCATATATTTT. It yields the protein CASSVSTGDSGNTIYF.